This TCR beta chain was recovered during a study of shared clonotypes between healthy human individuals. The study, taken as a whole, reports: Naive subsets generally had larger estimated richness than memory subsets.

The CDR3 is 15 amino acids. Per germline, CDR1 MNHEY and CDR2 SMNVEV (reference sequence). The protocol was immunoSEQ multiplex PCR, while the TCRdb copy is restricted to in-frame clones and leaves out a portion. The sample holds 2 million to 2.5 million clones; approximately 94% are singletons and the top ten take approximately 0.13%. Of note for this clone: Its specificity is not known. One end of the junction varies from germline; a read error may be responsible.

Sample: naive CD4+ T cells sorted from blood. Subset reported: CD45RA+ positively selected. This clonotype originated in a young man in good health. The chain is built from TRBV27 and TRBJ1-6, with D perhaps matching TRBD1 (6 bases). As DNA, the CDR3 is TGTGCCAGCAGCCAGGACAGCTCCTCTAATTCACCCCTCCACTTT. Amino acid sequence: CASSQDSSSNSPLHF.